This T cell receptor (beta chain) was obtained from a study of CD8+CD57+ T cells in acquired aplastic anemia listed by TCRdb under 2018. The study in broad terms: DNA extracted from sorted CD4+ and CD8+ cells had a mean of roughly 3 ug, with a range of 0.2 to 27.4 ug. A CD8+CD57+ expansion meant a frequency higher than the mean frequency seen in healthy subjects.

What the work shows at the level of the full study, not this receptor alone: About 29 CD8+ CDR3 sequences were found to be shared between patients and controls, but these sequences appeared to be highly expressed in patients and within the immunodominant clones of the patients. Between patients and healthy controls, no significant difference in CD8+ Simpson's diversity was found (P=0.060).

This clonotype was detected ten times or more. Its antigen is not yet known. No much larger clone is present one base from it, and per-base qualities are unavailable. The CDR3 measures 14 amino acids from cysteine to phenylalanine. Just CDR3 DNA is preserved here, 42 bases in frame from base 1. The CDR1 and CDR2 encoded by the germline V gene are MGHRA and YSYEKL. Here V drops 4 bases and J drops 4 bases, and the junction holds 4 bases not matched to any gene. The patients picked for sequencing were ones in whom flow cytometry had shown an expansion of CD8+CD57+ cells. Every patient had a diagnosis of severe acquired aplastic anemia based on International Study of Aplastic Anemia and Agranulocytosis and Camitta criteria. At the time blood was sampled, none of the patients had received any therapy. The study deep-sequenced TCR repertoires of sorted CD4+ and CD8+ blood T cells from severe aplastic anemia patients and healthy subjects. Patients were enrolled in the USA under clinicaltrials.gov protocols 00001620, 01623167, 00001397, 00071045, 00081523 and 00961064. Ficoll-Paque density gradient centrifugation was used to isolate peripheral blood mononuclear cells. Before DNA was extracted, CD4+ and CD8+ T cells were sorted using either FACS or magnetic beads.

TCR beta VDJ combination and CDR3 sequence profiling used genomic DNA as the template. An Illumina HiSeq 2000 was used for TCR repertoire sequencing. As for the authors' bioinformatics: TRBV/TRBJ rearrangement plots, CDR3 size and DJ length profiles, and Simpson's diversity index were used to assess repertoires. Whichever DNA sequence was most abundant in the deep sequencing data was defined as the immunodominant clone. CDR3 amino acid sequences were checked for sharing between subjects and were compared against published repertoires and the VDJdb database. TCRdb reanalyzed the raw reads on its own, using fastp at Q25 for trimming and MiXCR for clone calling, and kept in-frame beta chains. Here each entry gathers all rows of one CDR3 protein and keeps the most common genes and DNA. These V and J calls derive from TCRdb rather than the authors' analysis. This sample gives under 350,000 distinct CDR3 sequences in total; approximately 58% of them show up just once. The top ten clonotypes cover around 1.3% of the sample.

Sequenced sample: sorted CD4+, CD8+, or CD8+CD57+ T cells (not recorded which) from PBMCs. The sequence is built from TRBV4-1 and TRBJ2-7; TRBD1 matches 10 bases in the middle. This TCR was sampled from a human donor with aplastic anemia. CDR3 region: CASSPLGQGYEQYF. The bases read TGCGCCAGCAGCCCCCTGGGACAGGGGTACGAGCAGTACTTC.